There are a few counts of the clone carrying this T cell receptor beta chain. The source of the sample is a study of blood T cell repertoires in COVID-19. Whole-study context: The origin of the acute and convalescent COVID-19 samples was the United States, Italy and Spain. T cells, B-cell-depleted T cells, or PBMCs provided the cDNA or gDNA that served as material.

As originally analysed: Quantification of nucleated cells was approximated via reference gene primer amplification. Measured with immunoSEQ multiplex PCR; TCRdb has only the in-frame clones, and not every one. V and J calls and clone size are given by that table; D and trimming were obtained from the DNA. The sample shows 350,000 to 450,000 clones, 89% of them seen only once. The CDR3 length is 13 residues. V gave up 5 bases and J gave up 6 bases; unmatched junction bases: 5. The germline gives CDR1 SNHLY, CDR2 FYNNEI. Enrollment of patients from Seattle took place during active infection, with longitudinal follow-up.

Material for sequencing was peripheral blood. The V call is TRBV2, the J call TRBJ2-7; 9 bases line up with TRBD1. The source is a woman aged 40 to 50 with COVID-19, enrolled during active disease. This CDR3 is CASSSDRGIEQYF. Written as DNA, the CDR3 is TGTGCCAGCAGTTCGGACAGGGGTATCGAGCAGTACTTC. The entire variable domain, with the rest obtained from reference TRBV2 and TRBJ2-7, is as follows: EPEVTQTPSHQVTQMGQEVILRCVPISNHLYFYWYRQILGQKVEFLVSFYNNEISEKSEIFDDQFSVERPDGSNFTLKIRSTKLEDSAMYFCASSSDRGIEQYFGPGTRLTVT.